This T cell receptor beta chain was observed in a study of T cell responses to AZD1222 COVID-19 vaccine. About the research overall: Second doses that came at about 4 or about 12 weeks were put together. General observations from the study: Most donors were white British, females outnumbered males, and clonal diversity was possibly underestimated. Spike-specific TCRs gained breadth and depth after people received two AZD1222 doses. Close to half of all spike-specific TCRs reportedly target regions of the variants that are unmutated.

Comment on this clone: What it binds is not known.

V was trimmed by 0 bases and J by 9 bases, leaving 13 bases between them. In germline, CDR1 is SGHKS, CDR2 YYEKEE (reference sequence). CDR3 size: 15 residues. Sequenced by immunoSEQ multiplex PCR; TCRdb stores in-frame clones only, minus some. The sample holds 150,000 to 170,000 clones, roughly 90% seen once. This clonotype originated in an adult in good health. The V call is TRBV5-5, the J call TRBJ1-6; tentatively, D is TRBD1 (6 bases). The input for sequencing was peripheral blood, taken on day 0 of AZD1222 vaccination. The CDR3 is CASSLVPLGGSPLHF. In DNA, the CDR3 is TGTGCCAGCAGCTTGGTCCCCTTAGGGGGTTCACCCCTCCACTTT.